The 9 T cell receptor beta chains given below trace back to one sample, sequenced in a study of regulatory T cells in long-lasting Graves disease. Time point denoted: newly diagnosed GD, antithyroid drugs for less than 3 months. RNA isolated from PBMCs was used to make the TCR library. Libraries of TCR beta came from iRepertoire HTBI primers plus Arm-PCR of CDR3 regions. Using its own MiXCR run on the multiplex PCR reads, TCRdb lists one record per CDR3 protein. The sample includes about 220,000 distinct CDR3 sequences, roughly 18% of them seen just once. These data were also reused for a study on T cells in Graves' hyperthyroidism and ophthalmopathy.

The source was peripheral blood mononuclear cells (PBMCs), collected at new diagnosis, from a patient treated with antithyroid drugs. The receptors stem from a woman aged 30 to 39 with Graves disease.

On this clonotype itself: Given the absence of the conserved phenylalanine or tryptophan at the CDR3 end, a read error is likely. The DNA is left out, because the CDR3 cannot be placed on it with certainty; the CDR3 is given as TCRdb lists it. V gene TRBV7-3 combines with J gene TRBJ1-6; TRBD1, the table's D call, was not compared with the DNA. The CDR3 has 14 amino acids, counting both end residues. Germline CDR1 and CDR2: SGHTA and FQGTGA. The CDR3 spells CASSHGTVNSPLRL.

This clonotype has at least ten counts. The chain combines TRBV5-4 with TRBJ1-6; no reliable D call. Trimming took off 3 bases at V and 6 bases at J, with 4 bases between the two ends. The V gene's germline CDR1 is SGHNT and CDR2 YYREEE (reference sequence). The CDR3 covers 12 residues. The DNA for the CDR3 is TGTGCCAGCAGCTCCAGTAATTCACCCCTCCACTTT. Its translation is CASSSSNSPLHF.

This clonotype was detected many times. The V call is TRBV30, the J call TRBJ2-2; D uncertain. V lost 4 bases to trimming and J lost 4 bases, with 13 bases between them. The CDR3 contains 14 residues. Per the germline V gene, CDR1 is GTSNPN and CDR2 is SVGIG (reference sequence). CDR3 amino acids: CAWITTDSTGELFF. CDR3 coding DNA: TGTGCCTGGATAACTACCGATTCCACCGGGGAGCTGTTTTTT. The variable domain in full, completed from reference TRBV30 and TRBJ2-2, reads SQTIHQWPATLVQPVGSPLSLECTVEGTSNPNLYWYRQAAGRGLQLLFYSVGIGQISSEVPQNLSASRPQDRQFILSSKKLLLSDSGFYLCAWITTDSTGELFFGEGSRLTVL.

In its sample, this clonotype was seen a few times. The chain has TRBV9 and TRBJ2-2, with D maybe TRBD1 (5 bases). This CDR3 has 14 amino acids. Between the trimmed V and J ends, which lost 0 bases and 3 bases, there was a span of 6 bases. The V gene's germline CDR1 is SGDLS and CDR2 YYNGEE. CDR3 DNA sequence: TGTGCCAGCAGCGTAGTAGGGGACACCGGGGAGCTGTTTTTT. This gives the protein CASSVVGDTGELFF.

This clonotype was seen many times. The chain has TRBV6-1 and TRBJ2-2; 10 positions agree with TRBD1. This CDR3 comprises 16 residues. Per germline, CDR1 MNHNS and CDR2 SASEGT. V trimming: 5 bases; J trimming: 0 bases; junction bases outside the gene matches: 3. The CDR3 DNA reads as TGTGCCAGCAGTCGACAGGGGGCCGCGAACACCGGGGAGCTGTTTTTT. The encoded protein is CASSRQGAANTGELFF.

V usage is TRBV2 and J usage is TRBJ1-1; D uncertain. The CDR3 is 14 amino acids. Trimming shortened V by 7 bases and J by 2 bases, and 14 bases separated the two germline ends. Germline CDR1 reads SNHLY; CDR2 reads FYNNEI. The CDR3 is CASIGSNYNTEAFF. Written as DNA, the CDR3 is TGTGCCAGCATCGGGTCCAACTATAACACTGAAGCTTTCTTT.

In its sample, this clonotype was seen many times. V is TRBV20-1 and J is TRBJ2-7; D remains unclear. The germline V and J ends were trimmed by 7 bases and 6 bases, with 16 bases remaining between them. Germline values: CDR1 DFQATT, CDR2 SNEGSKA (reference sequence). The CDR3 consists of 12 residues. Here the CDR3 reads CSVLFGVVEQYF. CDR3 sequence (DNA): TGCAGTGTTCTCTTCGGTGTCGTCGAGCAGTACTTC.

The gene calls are TRBV27 and TRBJ1-5, with 10 positions matching TRBD1. The CDR3 covers 19 residues. CDR1 and CDR2 from the germline V gene are MNHEY and SMNVEV (reference sequence). Trimming at V came to 7 bases and at J to 2 bases, leaving 17 bases not matched to a gene. Here the CDR3 reads CASKRAGTGVVEGNQPQHF. The CDR3 bases are TGTGCCAGCAAACGAGCCGGGACAGGGGTTGTAGAAGGCAATCAGCCCCAGCATTTT.

This clonotype was seen repeatedly, ten times or more. One end of the junction does not line up with germline, which may come from a read error. The rearrangement joins TRBV5-1 to TRBJ2-3, with TRBD2 matching 9 bases. The CDR3 loop spans 13 amino acids. Germline V gives CDR1 SGHRS, CDR2 YFSETQ. For the CDR3, the DNA is TGTGCCAGCAGCTTAGCGGGAGAGTATACGCAGTATTTT. Protein sequence: CASSLAGEYTQYF.